Listed below are T cell receptor beta chains from one sample, sequenced in a study of shared clonotypes between healthy human individuals. Sequencing was performed with immunoSEQ multiplex PCR; in TCRdb, only in-frame clones are kept and a portion is missing. The sample contains 2 million to 3 million clones, 93% of which appear only once. Material: naive CD4+ T cells from PBMCs. The receptor source for this set is a man younger than 30 in good health. Some clones in this sample may be carry-over from other donors' samples. Each CDR3 is given with its conserved first and last residue. A D gene is named only where the DNA matches it firmly. A row's size may be missing; if present it is once, few, many or a size class.

clone size	V gene	D gene	J gene	CDR3 protein	CDR3 DNA
.	TRBV6-5	TRBD1	TRBJ2-7	CASSYGQGFSYEQYF	TGTGCCAGCAGTTACGGACAGGGGTTCTCCTACGAGCAGTACTTC
.	TRBV11-2	TRBD1	TRBJ1-1	CASSLGQTGGTEAFF	TGTGCCAGCAGCTTAGGCCAGACAGGGGGCACTGAAGCTTTCTTT
.	TRBV4-1	.	TRBJ1-4	CASTLWGGRTNEKLFF	TGCGCCAGCACCCTTTGGGGGGGGAGGACTAATGAAAAACTGTTTTTT
.	TRBV5-6	TRBD2	TRBJ2-3	CASSLGLAGGADTQYF	TGTGCCAGCAGCTTGGGACTAGCGGGAGGAGCAGATACGCAGTATTTT
.	TRBV7-2	.	TRBJ2-3	CASIRGGKQTDTQYF	TGTGCCAGCATCCGTGGGGGAAAACAGACAGATACGCAGTATTTT
.	TRBV5-1	.	TRBJ2-7	CASSLQAGRVESEQYF	TGCGCCAGCAGCTTGCAGGCAGGACGAGTGGAGTCCGAGCAGTACTTC
.	TRBV9	TRBD2	TRBJ2-2	CASSVLAGANTGELFF	TGTGCCAGCAGCGTACTAGCGGGGGCGAACACCGGGGAGCTGTTTTTT
.	TRBV5-4	TRBD2	TRBJ2-5	CASSLKLAGGETQYF	TGTGCCAGCAGCTTGAAACTAGCGGGAGGAGAGACCCAGTACTTC
.	TRBV6-5	.	TRBJ1-1	CASSRTANTEAFF	TGTGCCAGCAGTCGAACAGCGAACACTGAAGCTTTCTTT
once	TRBV19	TRBD2	TRBJ2-1	CASSSLGTSGSIAPIPYNEQFF	TGTGCCAGTAGTTCCCTTGGGACTAGCGGGAGCATAGCCCCGATTCCCTACAATGAGCAGTTCTTC
.	TRBV29-1	.	TRBJ1-4	CSVRGQDEKLFF	TGCAGCGTTCGGGGGCAGGATGAAAAACTGTTTTTT
.	TRBV5-1	TRBD1	TRBJ1-6	CASSFGPRTGENSPLHF	TGCGCCAGCAGCTTCGGCCCCCGGACAGGGGAGAATTCACCCCTCCACTTT
.	TRBV19	.	TRBJ1-2	CASSIPLVGSAVWGYTF	TGTGCCAGTAGTATCCCCCTTGTGGGATCCGCCGTTTGGGGCTACACCTTC
.	TRBV18	TRBD1	TRBJ2-7	CASSPRDRAREQYF	TGTGCCAGCTCACCTCGGGACAGGGCACGGGAGCAGTACTTC
once	TRBV28	TRBD2	TRBJ2-1	CAHRGSGANSYNEQFF	TGTGCCCATAGGGGTAGCGGGGCTAACTCCTACAATGAGCAGTTCTTC
once	TRBV28	.	TRBJ1-2	CASSWSTGIAGYTF	TGTGCCAGCAGTTGGAGTACAGGGATAGCTGGCTACACCTTC
.	TRBV5-1	.	TRBJ1-3	CASSLVGGNTIYF	TGCGCCAGCAGCTTGGTTGGAGGAAACACCATATATTTT